This TCR beta chain was obtained from a study of response to subunit inactivated influenza vaccine. General study findings and limits: Each seasonal flu vaccination may recruit only limited new T cells, authors suggested.

For this clonotype: Its antigen is currently unknown.

From the RT-PCR reads, TCRdb called clonotypes with MiXCR, one entry per CDR3 protein. The sample lists about 700,000 distinct CDR3 sequences; around 13% were seen once. CDR3 size: 16 residues. Per the germline V gene, CDR1 is LGHNA and CDR2 is YNFKEQ. V was trimmed by 1 base and J by 4 bases, leaving 15 bases between them. The sequence derives from a man aged 50 or older who received an inactivated influenza vaccine. The V call is TRBV4-2, the J call TRBJ2-3; D remains ambiguous. The specimen was PBMCs from blood, collected about 14 days before vaccination. This chain's CDR3 is CASSQVTPSPPDTQYF. The CDR3 DNA is TGTGCCAGCAGCCAAGTGACCCCCTCCCCCCCAGATACGCAGTATTTT.